The 26 T cell receptor beta chains below come from one sample, sequenced in a study of tumor-infiltrating lymphocytes in primary liver carcinoma. Making TCR beta cDNA involved 400 to 600 ng total RNA and a constant-region primer. Three nested multiplex PCR rounds, a slightly modified ARM-PCR, produced the libraries for TCR beta. With TRBV1-TRBV30 forward primers and a C-beta reverse primer, the first two PCR rounds were run for approximately 9 cycles each. TCRdb reprocessed the multiplex PCR reads with MiXCR, giving one entry per CDR3 protein. The sample holds about 78,000 distinct CDR3 sequences, roughly three quarters seen once. Extraction of RNA together with DNA used roughly 19-31 mg of unsorted bulk tissue. Sequencing was carried out using liver tumor tissue from sampling region 4. Subset given: tumor region T4, right-lateral pole. These receptors came from a middle-aged man with primary liver carcinoma and hepatitis B virus infection.

The chain recombines TRBV20-1 with TRBJ2-1; the D gene is possibly TRBD2 (6 bases). Germline values: CDR1 DFQATT, CDR2 SNEGSKA (reference sequence). V shed 0 bases and J shed 0 bases, with 9 bases lying between them. This CDR3 region has 15 residues. The CDR3 loop is CSARDPGVSYNEQFF. DNA of the CDR3: TGCAGTGCTAGAGATCCGGGGGTCTCCTACAATGAGCAGTTCTTC.

Comments on this clonotype: The CDR3 does not close with the conserved phenylalanine or tryptophan, likely indicating a read error. The chain recombines TRBV4-2 with TRBJ2-7; D might be TRBD2 (5 bases). The CDR3 runs 15 residues. The V end was cut by 2 bases, the J end by 6 bases, with 17 bases between. Germline V CDR1 and CDR2: LGHNA, YNFKEQ. The CDR3 DNA sequence: TGTGCCAGCAGCCAACCCGGGATCGCAGTTGGCGAGCAGTACTTA. This translates into CASSQPGIAVGEQYL.

This clonotype came up once. This sequence may be a read error, since a much larger clone differs from it by one base. The chain recombines TRBV6-4 with TRBJ1-1, with 11 bases fitting TRBD1. Germline CDR1 MRHNA, CDR2 SNTAGT. The CDR3 is 14 amino acids. The CDR3 nucleotides are TGTGGCAGCAGGCGTCCCGGGACAGGGGGAGAGGCTTTCTTT. It translates to CGSRRPGTGGEAFF.

On this clonotype itself: Germline and junction disagree at one end, which may indicate a read error. V is TRBV5-5 and J is TRBJ2-7; possible D gene TRBD2, 6 bases. CDR3 length: 15 residues. CDR1 SGHKS and CDR2 YYEKEE come from the germline V gene (reference sequence). CDR3 protein: CASTLSLGSSYEQYF. CDR3 DNA sequence: TGTGCCAGCACCTTGTCCCTCGGGAGCTCCTATGAGCAGTACTTT.

The V call is TRBV15, the J call TRBJ2-3; possible D gene TRBD2, 6 bases. CDR1 is LNHNV, CDR2 YYDKDF, per germline (reference sequence). This CDR3 contains 16 residues. Trimming left V 4 bases short and J 6 bases short, with 20 bases between. The DNA for the CDR3 is TGTGCCACCAGCATACCGGGAGAGCGTATACACGATACGCAGTATTTT. This codes for CATSIPGERIHDTQYF.

Concerning this clonotype itself: Its ends do not fully match the called genes, so a read error is possible. The rearrangement uses TRBV2 and TRBJ2-5, with 7 bases that match TRBD2. This CDR3 has 13 residues. Germline lookup yields CDR1 SNHLY and CDR2 FYNNEI. The CDR3 protein is CASRSGTQGTQYF. The CDR3 nucleotides are TGTGCCAGCAGAAGCGGGACCCAAGGGACCCAGTACTTC. The entire variable domain, with the rest obtained from reference TRBV2 and TRBJ2-5, is as follows: EPEVTQTPSHQVTQMGQEVILRCVPISNHLYFYWYRQILGQKVEFLVSFYNNEISEKSEIFDDQFSVERPDGSNFTLKIRSTKLEDSAMYFCASRSGTQGTQYFGPGTRLLVL.

The CDR3 region has the DNA TGTGCCAGCAGTGACCATGAAGGGTGCGAAGAGACCCAGTACTTC. The encoded protein is CASSDHEGCEETQYF. The chain couples TRBV2 to TRBJ2-5; D remains unclear. Looked up from germline, CDR1 is SNHLY and CDR2 is FYNNEI. V lost 3 bases and J 3 bases, leaving 14 bases between the germline ends. The CDR3 sequence is 15 residues long.

To note about this clonotype: This could be a read error, since a much larger clone is one nucleotide away. The chain combines TRBV14 with TRBJ2-3, with TRBD2 identical over 12 bases. This CDR3 is 19 amino acids long. From germline, CDR1 is SGHDN and CDR2 FVKESK. CDR3 protein: CASSQWTSGAWTSTYTQYF. The CDR3 DNA sequence: TGTGCCAGCAGCCAATGGACTAGCGGGGCTTGGACTAGCACATATACGCAGTATTTT. Variable domain in full (rest from reference TRBV14 and TRBJ2-3): EAGVTQFPSHSVIEKGQTVTLRCDPISGHDNLYWYRRVMGKEIKFLLHFVKESKQDESGMPNNRFLAERTGGTYSTLKVQPAELEDSGVYFCASSQWTSGAWTSTYTQYFGPGTRLTVL.

In the case of this clonotype: One junction end disagrees with the germline gene, perhaps due to a read error. The rearrangement uses TRBV28 and TRBJ2-7; tentative D call: TRBD2 (6 bases). CDR1 is MDHEN, CDR2 SYDVKM, per germline. The CDR3 is made up of 14 amino acids. The chain's CDR3 is CASSFRPGSYEQYF. The CDR3 nucleotides read TGTGCCAGTAGTTTTCGACCCGGGAGCTACGAGCAGTACTTC.

As concerns this clonotype: Because it lacks the conserved phenylalanine or tryptophan at the end, this CDR3 is likely a read error. The chain carries TRBV28 and TRBJ2-3, with D unclear. V lost 7 bases and J lost 2, with 13 bases in between. The length of the CDR3 is 14 residues. Germline V gene data show CDR1 as MDHEN and CDR2 as SYDVKM. CDR3 sequence reads: CASKAVAFTDTQYS. The CDR3 coding sequence is TGTGCCAGCAAGGCGGTGGCTTTCACAGATACGCAGTATTCT.

The chain carries TRBV12-3 or TRBV12-4 and TRBJ1-4; D not certain. Between the trimmed V and J ends, which lost 7 bases and 8 bases, there was a span of 8 bases. CDR3 length: 11 residues. The CDR3 region is CASTLGEKLFF. The CDR3 DNA follows: TGTGCCAGCACCCTAGGAGAAAAACTGTTTTTT.

This clonotype showed up just once. This may be a read error: a much more frequent sequence differs by one nucleotide. V is TRBV6-2 or TRBV6-3 and J is TRBJ2-2; 12 bases fit TRBD2. The CDR3 is 15 amino acids. V lost 8 bases and J lost 4; bases outside the gene matches: 5. Per the germline V gene, CDR1 is MNHEY and CDR2 is SVGEGT. The CDR3 reads CASGRGLAGTGELFF. The CDR3 nucleotides are TGTGCCAGCGGGAGGGGACTAGCGGGCACCGGGGAGCTGTTTTTT.

The rearrangement links TRBV5-4 to TRBJ2-2, with D possibly being TRBD2 (6 bases). The CDR3 runs to 16 residues. Trimming removed 5 bases from V and 7 bases from J, with 21 bases in between. The germline gives CDR1 SGHNT, CDR2 YYREEE (reference sequence). The CDR3 protein is CASRSGPGGRIGELFF. In DNA form, the CDR3 reads TGTGCCAGCAGATCTGGACCAGGTGGGAGGATCGGGGAGCTGTTTTTT. The full variable domain, its missing parts supplied by reference TRBV5-4 and TRBJ2-2, is ETGVTQSPTHLIKTRGQQVTLRCSSQSGHNTVSWYQQALGQGPQFIFQYYREEENGRGNFPPRFSGLQFPNYSSELNVNALELDDSALYLCASRSGPGGRIGELFFGEGSRLTVL.

Remarks on this clonotype: This may be a read error, as it is one base from a much larger clone. The chain links TRBV30 to TRBJ1-1; D is possibly TRBD1 (5 bases). V lost 4 bases, J lost 5 bases, and 17 bases lay in between. CDR1 is GTSNPN and CDR2 is SVGIG in the germline V gene (reference sequence). This CDR3 region has 14 residues. The CDR3 spells CAWTSTGGRTEAFF. For the CDR3, the DNA is TGTGCCTGGACGTCTACAGGCGGACGGACTGAAGCTTTCTTT.

This chain uses TRBV11-2 with TRBJ2-7; no firm D call. This CDR3 contains 12 residues. V was cut by 9 bases and J by 3 bases, with 12 bases left in between. The germline V gene encodes CDR1 SGHAT and CDR2 FQNNGV. CDR3 residues: CASSPWGYEQYF. The CDR3 DNA reads TGTGCCAGTAGCCCATGGGGCTACGAGCAGTACTTC.

The chain has TRBV4-1 and TRBJ1-3, with 7 bases matching TRBD1. Trimming cost V 1 base and J 2 bases; bases outside gene matches: 2. The CDR3 totals 15 residues. The germline V gene encodes CDR1 MGHRA and CDR2 YSYEKL. CDR3: CASSQVDRAGNTIYF. CDR3 bases: TGCGCCAGCAGCCAAGTAGACAGGGCTGGAAACACCATATATTTT.

This chain joins TRBV4-2 and TRBJ2-1, with D tentatively TRBD1 (6 bases). CDR1 is LGHNA and CDR2 is YNFKEQ in the germline V gene. The CDR3 extends over 16 amino acids. Trimming removed 6 bases at V and 16 bases at J, with 31 bases between. The CDR3 nucleotides are TGTGCCAGCAGTATCGGGCTTGGGGGCCCCTGGGATGTGCAATTCTTC. Translating gives CASSIGLGGPWDVQFF.

Comment on this clonotype: The junction departs from germline at one end; a sequencing error may be responsible. The genes are TRBV6-1 and TRBJ2-1, with a weak D call TRBD2 (5 bases). The CDR3 covers 13 residues. The V gene's germline CDR1 is MNHNS and CDR2 SASEGT. As DNA, the CDR3 is TGTGCCAGCTGTGAAGAGGGTCGCAATGAGCAGTTCTTC. Encoded protein: CASCEEGRNEQFF.

This clonotype was recorded many times. V usage is TRBV6-1 and J usage is TRBJ2-5; TRBD1 might be the D (5 bases). Trimming stripped 3 bases from V and 1 base from J, with 6 bases between. This CDR3 is 13 amino acids long. The germline gives CDR1 MNHNS, CDR2 SASEGT. CDR3 loop: CASSDRAQETQYF. The DNA for the CDR3 is TGTGCCAGCAGTGACAGGGCCCAAGAGACCCAGTACTTC.

This clonotype was observed a single time. One junction end disagrees with the germline gene, perhaps due to a read error. The J gene is TRBJ2-4, the V gene TRBV13; D gene unclear. The CDR3 consists of 14 residues. Germline CDR1 is PRHDT and CDR2 is FYEKMQ (reference sequence). CDR3 in amino acids: CASSLRLWDSMFRF. The CDR3, as DNA: TGTGCCAGCAGCTTAAGGTTGTGGGATTCCATGTTTCGCTTC.

Points on this clonotype: Sequence at one end of the junction differs from germline and may be a read error. The J gene is TRBJ2-7, the V gene TRBV4-2, with unresolved D. The CDR3 loop spans 15 amino acids. Germline V gene sequence: CDR1 LGHNA, CDR2 YNFKEQ. This CDR3 is CASSQDLRSTYEQYF. For the CDR3, the DNA is TGTGCCAGCAGCCAAGATCTCAGGAGTACCTATGAGCAGTACTTC.

V gene TRBV6-5 combines with J gene TRBJ2-7; 10 nucleotides agree with TRBD1. The CDR3 has 13 residues. Trimming cost V 5 bases and J 8 bases; bases outside gene matches: 6. In germline, CDR1 is MNHEY, CDR2 SVGAGI. CDR3: CASSRDRGYKQYF. In nucleotides, the CDR3 is TGTGCCAGCAGTCGGGACAGGGGTTACAAGCAGTACTTC.

In regard to this clonotype: The conserved final phenylalanine or tryptophan is absent from the CDR3, which likely points to a read error. This CDR3 is CASSLGGEQYS. The CDR3 bases are TGTGCCAGCAGTCTGGGGGGCGAGCAGTACTCC. The J gene is TRBJ2-7, the V gene TRBV12-3 or TRBV12-4, with D possibly matching TRBD2 (6 bases). V dropped 5 bases and J dropped 6 bases, with 8 bases sitting between them. This CDR3 spans 11 amino acids.

About this clonotype itself: The junction departs from the called germline gene at one end, perhaps through a read error. This chain uses TRBV11-2 with TRBJ2-3, with 9 bases matching TRBD2. From germline, CDR1 is SGHAT and CDR2 FQNNGV. This CDR3 spans 18 amino acids. Written as DNA, the CDR3 is TGTACCAGCAGCTTAACTACTTGCGGGAGGGCGGGGCGAGACACGCAGTATTTT. As protein: CTSSLTTCGRAGRDTQYF.

As concerns this clonotype: This sequence may be a read error, since a much larger clone differs from it by one base. The chain links TRBV28 to TRBJ1-3; possible D gene TRBD1, 5 bases. CDR1 is MDHEN and CDR2 is SYDVKM in the germline V gene. The CDR3 is made up of 18 amino acids. The CDR3 is CASSPGTEDRWAGSTIYF. The DNA for the CDR3 is TGTGCCAGCAGCCCCGGGACGGAGGACCGTTGGGCTGGAAGCACCATATATTTT. The complete variable domain, with remaining parts taken from reference TRBV28 and TRBJ1-3, reads DVKVTQSSRYLVKRTGEKVFLECVQDMDHENMFWYRQDPGLGLRLIYFSYDVKMKEKGDIPEGYSVSREKKERFSLILESASTNQTSMYLCASSPGTEDRWAGSTIYFGEGSWLTVV.

J is TRBJ1-1 and V is TRBV5-4; the D is unclear. This CDR3 contains 15 residues. V lost 3 bases to trimming and J lost 4 bases, with 16 bases between them. CDR1 and CDR2 (germline): SGHNT, YYREEE (reference sequence). In DNA, the CDR3 is TGTGCCAGCAGCTCGGAACTAGGGAGGAGCACTGAAGCTTTCTTT. Residues: CASSSELGRSTEAFF.